The 7 T cell receptor beta chains below were found in one sample sequenced in a study of blood T cells in healthy people across ages. The use of a sample-barcoded 5' primer and a J-beta primer mix characterized a second PCR of about 6 to 11 cycles. TCRdb re-analysed the 5' RACE reads in MiXCR, keeping a single row per CDR3 protein. This table has approximately 1.5 million distinct CDR3 sequences, around 36% appearing once. The sample taken for sequencing was blood. These receptors were taken from a woman aged 25 to 39 in good health.

The chain carries TRBV6-1 and TRBJ1-5, with D possibly being TRBD1 (6 bases). V was shortened by 6 bases and J by 11 bases, with 17 bases between the two germline ends. The CDR3 runs 13 residues. Per germline, CDR1 MNHNS and CDR2 SASEGT. The CDR3 spells CASSTSGTSAQHF. Here the CDR3 DNA reads TGTGCCAGCAGCACTTCCGGGACAAGCGCCCAGCATTTT.

The chain joins TRBV9 to TRBJ2-1; 7 nucleotides line up with TRBD2. J was trimmed by 6 bases and V by 3 bases; bases with no gene match: 9. From germline, CDR1 is SGDLS and CDR2 YYNGEE. The CDR3 is made up of 15 amino acids. As DNA, the CDR3 is TGTGCCAGCAGCGCGCCGCTAGCGGCGGTCAATGAGCAGTTCTTC. The encoded protein is CASSAPLAAVNEQFF. Full variable domain (rest looked up from reference TRBV9 and TRBJ2-1): DSGVTQTPKHLITATGQRVTLRCSPRSGDLSVYWYQQSLDQGLQFLIQYYNGEERAKGNILERFSAQQFPDLHSELNLSSLELGDSALYFCASSAPLAAVNEQFFGPGTRLTVL.

The chain uses TRBV5-1 and TRBJ2-5; no clear D gene. The V gene lost 3 bases and the J gene lost 3 bases, with 15 bases spanning the gap. The germline CDR1 and CDR2 sequences are SGHRS and YFSETQ. The CDR3 runs to 15 residues. CDR3 sequence: CASSYGSSWEETQYF. CDR3 nucleotides: TGCGCCAGCAGCTACGGTTCCAGCTGGGAAGAGACCCAGTACTTC.

This clonotype appeared a single time. V is TRBV9 and J is TRBJ1-6; no firm D call. The V and J ends lost 4 bases and 7 bases respectively, with 15 bases between them. This CDR3 region has 15 residues. The germline CDR1 and CDR2 sequences are SGDLS and YYNGEE. The DNA of the CDR3 is TGTGCCAGCAGCCCATCCTATCCCGGGAATTCACCCCTCCACTTT. It codes for CASSPSYPGNSPLHF.

The sample holds many counts of this clonotype. The gene calls are TRBV12-3 or TRBV12-4 and TRBJ2-1, with TRBD2 identical over 7 bases. V shed 6 bases and J 6 bases; nucleotides not matched to a gene: 11. This CDR3 spans 15 amino acids. For the CDR3, the DNA is TGTGCCAGCAGGCCTCCGGGACTACTAATCAATGAGCAGTTCTTC. As protein: CASRPPGLLINEQFF.

The rearrangement uses TRBV6-5 and TRBJ2-2, with D perhaps TRBD2 (5 bases). Trimming took off 2 bases at V and 0 bases at J, with 16 bases between the two ends. Germline CDR1 MNHEY, CDR2 SVGAGI. This CDR3 spans 18 amino acids. CDR3 bases: TGTGCCAGCAGTTACGCTCCCGACGGGGTCGCGAACACCGGGGAGCTGTTTTTT. This translates into CASSYAPDGVANTGELFF.

There are a few counts of this clonotype. The chain combines TRBV28 with TRBJ2-1; possibly TRBD1 or TRBD2 for D (5 bases each). There are 17 residues in the CDR3. The V gene's germline CDR1 is MDHEN and CDR2 SYDVKM. Trimming removed 3 bases from V and 5 bases from J, with 20 bases in between. CDR3 sequence reads: CASSFPLGSGHNNEQFF. The CDR3 nucleotides read TGTGCCAGCAGTTTCCCCCTAGGGAGCGGACATAACAATGAGCAGTTCTTC. Complete variable domain (other parts from reference TRBV28 and TRBJ2-1): DVKVTQSSRYLVKRTGEKVFLECVQDMDHENMFWYRQDPGLGLRLIYFSYDVKMKEKGDIPEGYSVSREKKERFSLILESASTNQTSMYLCASSFPLGSGHNNEQFFGPGTRLTVL.